A single sample is the source of the 13 T cell receptor beta chains below, sequenced in a study of cytomegalovirus exposure and HLA in healthy donors. Primers included in the PCR were 60 Vbeta and 13 Jbeta primers. The assay was immunoSEQ multiplex PCR, and TCRdb's table has in-frame clones only and misses some. The sample has about 160,000 clones; about four fifths are singletons. The sample consisted of PBMCs. The receptors were sampled from a woman in her fifties or sixties in good health and CMV-seronegative.

V is TRBV5-6 and J is TRBJ2-7; 7 bases are shared with TRBD1. V shed 3 bases and J 2 bases; nucleotides not matched to a gene: 11. Per germline, CDR1 SGHDT and CDR2 YYEEEE. This CDR3 has 16 residues. The CDR3 here is CASSSLRTGSTYEQYF. The CDR3 DNA follows: TGTGCCAGCAGCTCATTACGGACAGGAAGTACCTACGAGCAGTACTTC.

The chain links TRBV11-3 to TRBJ2-1; 14 bases map to TRBD2. V lost 5 bases, J lost 8 bases, and 5 bases stayed unmatched. CDR3 length: 15 residues. Germline lookup yields CDR1 SGHNT and CDR2 YENEEA. CDR3 DNA sequence: TGTGCCAGCAGCCCAGGACTAGCGGGGGGCTATGAGCAGTTCTTC. It encodes CASSPGLAGGYEQFF.

This chain's CDR3 is CASSIGQGDEKLFF. The CDR3 nucleotides are TGTGCCAGCAGCATCGGACAGGGGGATGAAAAACTGTTTTTT. The chain has TRBV7-9 and TRBJ1-4, with TRBD1 matching 10 bases. The length of the CDR3 is 14 residues. Losses at the gene ends were 5 bases for V and 6 bases for J; bases not matched to a gene: 3. CDR1 is SEHNR, CDR2 FQNEAQ, per germline (reference sequence).

The chain has TRBV6-6 and TRBJ1-1; tentative D call: TRBD1 (6 bases). The germline CDR1 and CDR2 sequences are MNHNY and SVGAGI (reference sequence). The germline V and J ends were trimmed by 4 bases and 1 base, with 13 bases remaining between them. The CDR3 has 15 residues. The DNA of the CDR3 is TGTGCCAGCAGTTCCCAGGACAGCCCGAACACTGAAGCTTTCTTT. Encoded protein: CASSSQDSPNTEAFF.

The chain couples TRBV14 to TRBJ2-1; 8 bases are shared with TRBD1. The CDR3 runs to 15 residues. V dropped 3 bases and J dropped 7; count of bases not matched to a gene: 8. CDR1 is SGHDN, CDR2 FVKESK, per germline. CDR3 protein: CASSQTRTGMNEQFF. CDR3 nucleotides: TGTGCCAGCAGCCAGACCAGGACAGGGATGAATGAGCAGTTCTTC.

V is TRBV28 and J is TRBJ1-3; possibly TRBD1 for D (6 bases). Germline loops: CDR1 MDHEN, CDR2 SYDVKM. V was cut by 6 bases and J by 4 bases, with 16 bases left in between. The CDR3 loop spans 15 amino acids. CDR3 amino acids: CASRSAGGPGNTIYF. The DNA for the CDR3 is TGTGCCAGCAGGTCCGCGGGGGGGCCCGGAAACACCATATATTTT.

The rearrangement joins TRBV7-2 to TRBJ2-7; 8 positions agree with TRBD1. The CDR3 is made up of 15 amino acids. After removal of 1 base from V and 3 bases from J, the junction contained 5 bases not matched to a gene. Germline values: CDR1 SGHTA, CDR2 FQGNSA. CDR3 protein: CASSLGGQGVYEQYF. Here the CDR3 DNA reads TGTGCCAGCAGCTTAGGCGGACAGGGTGTCTACGAGCAGTACTTC.

CDR3 nucleotides: TGTGCCAGCAGCTTAGGTCCTAGCCGGGAGACCCAGTACTTC. Translated: CASSLGPSRETQYF. The chain employs TRBV7-2 and TRBJ2-5; a possible D gene is TRBD2 (5 bases). Per the germline V gene, CDR1 is SGHTA and CDR2 is FQGNSA. Trimming removed 1 base from V and 5 bases from J, with 11 bases in between. CDR3 length: 14 residues.

This clone has more than one count but fewer than ten. The chain has TRBV6-6 and TRBJ2-2; a possible D gene is TRBD2 (6 bases). Trimming left V 6 bases short and J 5 bases short, with 16 bases between. The V gene's germline CDR1 is MNHNY and CDR2 SVGAGI (reference sequence). The CDR3 sequence is 15 residues long. The CDR3 reads CASSPRDLETGELFF. In DNA form, the CDR3 reads TGTGCCAGCAGCCCCCGGGACTTAGAAACCGGGGAGCTGTTTTTT.

The rearrangement links TRBV30 to TRBJ2-5, with D possibly TRBD1 on 6 matching bases. V dropped 0 bases and J dropped 2 bases, with 7 bases sitting between them. Germline V gene data show CDR1 as GTSNPN and CDR2 as SVGIG (reference sequence). This CDR3 comprises 13 residues. The CDR3 sequence: CAWSVTGQETQYF. CDR3 DNA sequence: TGTGCCTGGAGTGTAACAGGGCAAGAGACCCAGTACTTC. The variable domain in full, completed from reference TRBV30 and TRBJ2-5, reads SQTIHQWPATLVQPVGSPLSLECTVEGTSNPNLYWYRQAAGRGLQLLFYSVGIGQISSEVPQNLSASRPQDRQFILSSKKLLLSDSGFYLCAWSVTGQETQYFGPGTRLLVL.

The gene calls are TRBV6-5 and TRBJ1-2; no clear D gene. Germline CDR1 and CDR2: MNHEY and SVGAGI. V lost 6 bases and J 4 bases, leaving 6 bases between the germline ends. The CDR3 loop spans 11 amino acids. This CDR3 reads CASSGSYGYTF. The DNA of the CDR3 is TGTGCCAGCAGCGGGAGCTATGGCTACACCTTC.

This chain uses TRBV7-9 with TRBJ2-3, with a tentative D call TRBD1 (5 bases). Germline V gene lookup returns CDR1 SEHNR and CDR2 FQNEAQ (reference sequence). V lost 1 base and J lost 1, with 15 bases in between. The CDR3 has 17 residues. CDR3 region: CASSLGGASFGTDTQYF. The CDR3 region has the DNA TGTGCCAGCAGCTTAGGTGGGGCCTCGTTCGGCACAGATACGCAGTATTTT. Supplemented by reference TRBV7-9 and TRBJ2-3, the full variable domain reads DTGVSQNPRHKITKRGQNVTFRCDPISEHNRLYWYRQTLGQGPEFLTYFQNEAQLEKSRLLSDRFSAERPKGSFSTLEIQRTEQGDSAMYLCASSLGGASFGTDTQYFGPGTRLTVL.

This clone has just a few counts. The V gene is TRBV7-9, the J gene TRBJ2-5, with unresolved D. V lost 5 bases and J lost 4, with 8 bases in between. Germline CDR1 reads SEHNR; CDR2 reads FQNEAQ (reference sequence). The CDR3 totals 12 residues. The CDR3 spells CASSPPGETQYF. The CDR3 nucleotides are TGTGCCAGCAGCCCCCCGGGAGAGACCCAGTACTTC.